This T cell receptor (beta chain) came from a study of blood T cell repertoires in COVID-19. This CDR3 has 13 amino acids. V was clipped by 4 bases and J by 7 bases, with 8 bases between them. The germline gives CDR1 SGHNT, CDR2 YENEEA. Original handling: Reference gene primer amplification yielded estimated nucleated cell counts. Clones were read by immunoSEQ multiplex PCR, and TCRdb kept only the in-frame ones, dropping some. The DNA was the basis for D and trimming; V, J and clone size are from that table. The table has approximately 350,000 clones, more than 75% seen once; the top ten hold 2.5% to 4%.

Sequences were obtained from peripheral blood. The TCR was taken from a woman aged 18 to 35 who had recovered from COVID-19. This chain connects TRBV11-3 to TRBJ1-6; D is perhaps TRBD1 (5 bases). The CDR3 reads CASSSRENSPLHF. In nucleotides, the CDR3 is TGTGCCAGCAGCTCCAGGGAAAATTCACCCCTCCACTTT.